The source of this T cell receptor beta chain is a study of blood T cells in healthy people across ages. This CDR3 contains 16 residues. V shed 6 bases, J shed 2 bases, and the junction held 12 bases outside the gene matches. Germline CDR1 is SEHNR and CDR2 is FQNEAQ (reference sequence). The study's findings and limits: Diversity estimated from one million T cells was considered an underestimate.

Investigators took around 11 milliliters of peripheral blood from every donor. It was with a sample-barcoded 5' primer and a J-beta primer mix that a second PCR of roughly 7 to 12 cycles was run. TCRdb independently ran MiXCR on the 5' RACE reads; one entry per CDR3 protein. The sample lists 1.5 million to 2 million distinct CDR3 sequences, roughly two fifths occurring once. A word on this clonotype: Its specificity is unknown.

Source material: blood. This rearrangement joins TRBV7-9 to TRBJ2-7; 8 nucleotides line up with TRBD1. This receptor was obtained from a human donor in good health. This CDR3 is CASSSTGTGTAYEQYF. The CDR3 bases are TGTGCCAGCAGTTCTACCGGGACAGGTACCGCCTACGAGCAGTACTTC.